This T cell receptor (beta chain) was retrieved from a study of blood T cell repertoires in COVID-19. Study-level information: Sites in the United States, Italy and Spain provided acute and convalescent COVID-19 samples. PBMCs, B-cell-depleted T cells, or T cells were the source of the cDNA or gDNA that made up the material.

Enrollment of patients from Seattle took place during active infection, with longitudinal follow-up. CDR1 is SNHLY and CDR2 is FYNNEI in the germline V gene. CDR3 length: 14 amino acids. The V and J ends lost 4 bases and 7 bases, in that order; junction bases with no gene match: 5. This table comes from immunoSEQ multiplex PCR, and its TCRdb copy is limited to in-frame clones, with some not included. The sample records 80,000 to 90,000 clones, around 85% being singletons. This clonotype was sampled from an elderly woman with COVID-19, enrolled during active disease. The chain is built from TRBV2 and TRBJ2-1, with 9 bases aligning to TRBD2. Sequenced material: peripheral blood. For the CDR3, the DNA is TGTGCCAGCAGTGGTAGCGGGAGTCGGAATGAGCAGTTCTTC. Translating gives CASSGSGSRNEQFF.